What follows is one T cell receptor beta chain and its context. This record comes from a study of blood T cell repertoires in COVID-19. About the study: From the United States, Italy and Spain came samples of acute and convalescent COVID-19. The cDNA or gDNA used as material had been derived from T cells, B-cell-depleted T cells, or PBMCs.

Original processing methods: Researchers report that nucleated cell counts were estimated from reference gene primer amplification. Repertoires were generated with immunoSEQ multiplex PCR, while TCRdb's copy carries only in-frame clones and drops some. That table furnishes V, J and clone size, whereas the DNA furnished D and trimming. Of about 190,000 clones in the sample, roughly 80% are singletons; the top ten hold around 12%. J lost 2 bases, V lost 5 bases, and 9 bases had no gene match. Germline V gives CDR1 MNHEY, CDR2 SVGAGI. The CDR3 runs to 15 residues. Sequenced material: peripheral blood. This receptor was taken from a woman in her forties or fifties with acute or convalescent COVID-19. The chain links TRBV6-5 to TRBJ2-7, with 7 positions matching TRBD2. The CDR3 nucleotides read TGTGCCAGCAGTACCTCTAGCGGAAAAGCCTACGAGCAGTACTTC. Its protein product is CASSTSSGKAYEQYF.